The present T cell receptor beta chain was sequenced within a study of T cells in pancreatic ductal adenocarcinoma (dated by TCRdb to 2017 to 2019). Study-level background: The work assessed suppressive cells as well as CD8+ T cells infiltrating resected pancreatic ductal adenocarcinoma, measuring their numbers, locations, and properties, in order to shed light on the adaptive T-cell response that occurs naturally.

CDR1 and CDR2 were assigned from the germline V gene as MNHNS and SASEGT. Trimming accounts for 5 bases at V and 4 bases at J, while the number of junction bases matched to no gene is 3. From the cysteine through the phenylalanine, the CDR3 covers 13 amino acids. Of the read, only the CDR3 DNA is kept; its 39 bases are in frame from base 1. TCR beta CDR3 regions were amplified from genomic DNA using the immunoSEQ hsTCRB kit. High-throughput TRB CDR3 sequencing was performed on an Illumina HiSeq system. On the authors' methods: The immunoSEQ software was used to analyze the sequencing reads, and any nonproductive sequences containing premature stops or frame-shifts were left out. To calculate repertoire clonality, Shannon entropy was normalized by log2 of the number of unique productive sequences, and that value was subtracted from one. This immuneACCESS table, as held by TCRdb, lists in-frame sequences with V and J called but not all clones. Of the missing ones, under half trace to an unresolved V gene in checked studies; the others have no known cause. That table is the source of V, J and clone size, and D and trimming were worked out from the DNA. This sample lists approximately 19,000 clones; about nine tenths were detected once. Approximately 1% of the sample comes from the top ten.

Overall study outcomes, separate from this receptor: T-cell clonality did not differ significantly between tumor and blood, with mean clonality approximately 0.11 in tumors and around 0.07 in blood. Comparisons of clonality between tumor and blood may be biased toward lower diversity because tumors are enriched in CD45RO+ effector T cells rather than naive T cells. Blood samples had more total productive templates and 6.5 to 9-fold more unique clonotypes than tumor samples. Since most pancreatic cancer patients present with inoperable disease, the resected cohort was skewed toward the minority of patients who had early-stage disease.

Selected pancreatic ductal adenocarcinoma patients had undergone surgery without neoadjuvant therapy. After peripheral blood was drawn into heparin tubes, PBMCs were separated on a histopaque density gradient and then cryopreserved in around 11% DMSO. Genomic DNA was extracted from about seven PBMC and about 10 flash-frozen tumor specimens using the DNeasy Blood and Tissue Kit with Proteinase K and RNase treatment. As regards this clone: Its antigen has not been determined. It has no much larger one-base neighbor in the sample; base qualities were not kept.

Sequencing used PBMCs. The sequence came from a human donor with pancreatic ductal adenocarcinoma. The V and J segments used are TRBV6-1 and TRBJ2-7, and TRBD1 aligns with 9 junction nucleotides. The CDR3 sequence is CASSHRGRYEQYF. The DNA is as follows: TGTGCCAGCAGTCACAGGGGGCGGTACGAGCAGTACTTC.